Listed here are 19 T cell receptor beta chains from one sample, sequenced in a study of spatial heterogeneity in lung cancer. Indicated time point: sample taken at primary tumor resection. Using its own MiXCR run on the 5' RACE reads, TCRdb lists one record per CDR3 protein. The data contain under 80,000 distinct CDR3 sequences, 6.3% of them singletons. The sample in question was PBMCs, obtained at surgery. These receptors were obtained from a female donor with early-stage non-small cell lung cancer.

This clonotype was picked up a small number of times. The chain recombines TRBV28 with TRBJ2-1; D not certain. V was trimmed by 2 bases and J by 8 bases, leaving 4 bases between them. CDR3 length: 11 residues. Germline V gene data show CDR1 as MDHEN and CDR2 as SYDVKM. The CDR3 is CASSLPDEQFF. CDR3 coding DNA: TGTGCCAGCAGTTTACCCGATGAGCAGTTCTTC.

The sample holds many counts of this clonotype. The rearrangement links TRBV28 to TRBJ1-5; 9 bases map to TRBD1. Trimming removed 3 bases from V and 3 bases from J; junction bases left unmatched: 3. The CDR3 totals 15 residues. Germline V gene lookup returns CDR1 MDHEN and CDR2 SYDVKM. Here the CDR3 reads CASSFGTGNNQPQHF. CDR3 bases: TGTGCCAGCAGTTTCGGGACAGGGAACAATCAGCCCCAGCATTTT.

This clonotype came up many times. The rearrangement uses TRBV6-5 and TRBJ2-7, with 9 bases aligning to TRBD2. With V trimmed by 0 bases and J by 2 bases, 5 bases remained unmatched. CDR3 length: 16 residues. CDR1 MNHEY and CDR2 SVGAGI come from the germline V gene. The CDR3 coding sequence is TGTGCCAGCAGTTACTCGAATAGCGGGAGTCCCTACGAGCAGTACTTC. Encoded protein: CASSYSNSGSPYEQYF.

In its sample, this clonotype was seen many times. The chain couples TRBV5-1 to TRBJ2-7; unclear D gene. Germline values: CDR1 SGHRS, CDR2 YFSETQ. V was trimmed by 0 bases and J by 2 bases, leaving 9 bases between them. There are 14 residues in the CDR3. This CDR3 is CASSLDRTAYEQYF. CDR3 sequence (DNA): TGCGCCAGCAGCTTGGATAGGACCGCCTACGAGCAGTACTTC.

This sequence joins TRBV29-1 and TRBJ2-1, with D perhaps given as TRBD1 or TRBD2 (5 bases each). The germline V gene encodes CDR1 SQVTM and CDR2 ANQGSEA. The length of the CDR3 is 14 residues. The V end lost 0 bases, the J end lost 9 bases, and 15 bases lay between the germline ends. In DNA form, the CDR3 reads TGCAGCGTTGAAGATAAGGGGCTAGCACGTGAGCAGTTCTTC. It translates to CSVEDKGLAREQFF.

The CDR3 DNA reads as TGTGCCAGCAGCCAGCCGGGACTAGCGGGTAATGAGCAGTTCTTC. Protein product: CASSQPGLAGNEQFF. The chain combines TRBV3-1 with TRBJ2-1, with 12 bases fitting TRBD2. V lost 3 bases, J lost 7 bases, and 4 bases stayed unmatched. The CDR3 contains 15 residues. Germline-derived CDR1 and CDR2 are LGHDT and YNNKEL (reference sequence).

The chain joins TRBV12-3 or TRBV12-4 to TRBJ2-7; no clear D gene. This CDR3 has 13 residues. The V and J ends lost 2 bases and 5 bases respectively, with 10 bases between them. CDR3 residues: CASSLTDPHEQYF. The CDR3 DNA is TGTGCCAGCAGTTTAACGGACCCTCACGAGCAGTACTTC.

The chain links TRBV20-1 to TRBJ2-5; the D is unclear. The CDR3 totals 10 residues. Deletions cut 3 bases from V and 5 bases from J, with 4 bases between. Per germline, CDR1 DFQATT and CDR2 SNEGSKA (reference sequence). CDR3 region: CSASGETQYF. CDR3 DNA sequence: TGCAGTGCTAGTGGGGAGACCCAGTACTTC.

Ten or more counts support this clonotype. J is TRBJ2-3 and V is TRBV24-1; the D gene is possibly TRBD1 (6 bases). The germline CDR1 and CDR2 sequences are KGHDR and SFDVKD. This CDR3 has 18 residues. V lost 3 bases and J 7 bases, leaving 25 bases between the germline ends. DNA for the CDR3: TGTGCCACCAGTGATATACAGGGCGGAGTCCGACTACCCTATACGCAGTATTTT. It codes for CATSDIQGGVRLPYTQYF.

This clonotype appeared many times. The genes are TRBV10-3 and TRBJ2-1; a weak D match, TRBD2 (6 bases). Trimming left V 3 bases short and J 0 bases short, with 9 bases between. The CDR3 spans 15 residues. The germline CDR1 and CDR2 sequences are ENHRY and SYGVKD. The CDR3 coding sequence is TGTGCCATCAGTGACGGCGGGAACTCCTACAATGAGCAGTTCTTC. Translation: CAISDGGNSYNEQFF.

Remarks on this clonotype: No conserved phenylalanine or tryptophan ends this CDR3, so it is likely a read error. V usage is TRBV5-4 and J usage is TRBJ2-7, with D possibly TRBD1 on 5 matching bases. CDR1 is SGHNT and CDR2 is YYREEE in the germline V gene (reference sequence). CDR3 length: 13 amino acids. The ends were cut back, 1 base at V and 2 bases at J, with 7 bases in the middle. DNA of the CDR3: TGTGCCAGCAGCTTGACAGGTGCCTACGAGCAGTACTAC. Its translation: CASSLTGAYEQYY.

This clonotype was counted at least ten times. The CDR3 coding sequence is TGCGCCAGCAGAGGGGACAGCTCCTACGAGCAGTACTTC. Its protein product is CASRGDSSYEQYF. The J gene is TRBJ2-7, the V gene TRBV10-2, with 7 nucleotides matching TRBD1. The length of the CDR3 is 13 residues. Germline CDR1 and CDR2: WSHSY and SAAADI. Losses at the gene ends were 6 bases for V and 0 bases for J; bases not matched to a gene: 2.

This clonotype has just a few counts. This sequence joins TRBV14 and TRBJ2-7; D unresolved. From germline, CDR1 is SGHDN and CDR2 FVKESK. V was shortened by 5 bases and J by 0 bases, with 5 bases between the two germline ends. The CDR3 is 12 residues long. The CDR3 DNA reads TGTGCCAGCAGCTGGGGCTCCTACGAGCAGTACTTC. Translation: CASSWGSYEQYF.

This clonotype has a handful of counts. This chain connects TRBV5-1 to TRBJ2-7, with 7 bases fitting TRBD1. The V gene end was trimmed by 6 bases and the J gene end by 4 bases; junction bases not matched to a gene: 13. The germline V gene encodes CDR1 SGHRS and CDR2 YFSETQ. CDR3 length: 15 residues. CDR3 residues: CASTHPNGQDYEQYF. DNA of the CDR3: TGCGCCAGCACCCACCCAAATGGACAGGATTACGAGCAGTACTTC. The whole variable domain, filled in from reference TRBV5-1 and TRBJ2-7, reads KAGVTQTPRYLIKTRGQQVTLSCSPISGHRSVSWYQQTPGQGLQFLFEYFSETQRNKGNFPGRFSGRQFSNSRSEMNVSTLELGDSALYLCASTHPNGQDYEQYFGPGTRLTVT.

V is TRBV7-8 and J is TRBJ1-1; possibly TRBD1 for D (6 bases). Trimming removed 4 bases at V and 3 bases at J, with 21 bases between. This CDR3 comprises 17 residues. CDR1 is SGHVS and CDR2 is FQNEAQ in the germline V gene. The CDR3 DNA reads TGTGCCAGCAGCTCCCCCGAGGGCCAGGGGAGATACACTGAAGCTTTCTTT. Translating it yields CASSSPEGQGRYTEAFF.

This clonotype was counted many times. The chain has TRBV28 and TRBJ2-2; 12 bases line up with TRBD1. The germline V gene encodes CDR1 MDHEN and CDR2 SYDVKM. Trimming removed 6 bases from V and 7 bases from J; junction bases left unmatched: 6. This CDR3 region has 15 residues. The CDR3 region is CASRRGQGASGELFF. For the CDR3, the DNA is TGTGCCAGCAGACGGGGACAGGGGGCAAGCGGGGAGCTGTTTTTT.

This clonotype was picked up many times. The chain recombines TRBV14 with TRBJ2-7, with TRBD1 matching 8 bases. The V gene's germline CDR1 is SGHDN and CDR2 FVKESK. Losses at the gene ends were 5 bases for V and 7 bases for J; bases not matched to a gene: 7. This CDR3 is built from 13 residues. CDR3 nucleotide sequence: TGTGCCAGCAGCGCGCAGGGGGCGGGTGAGCAGTACTTC. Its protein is CASSAQGAGEQYF.

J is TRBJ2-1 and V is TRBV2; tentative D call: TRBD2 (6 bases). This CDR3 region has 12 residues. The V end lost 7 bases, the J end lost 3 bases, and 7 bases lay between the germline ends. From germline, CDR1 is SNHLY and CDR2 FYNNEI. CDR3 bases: TGTGCCAGCAACGGGGGCTACAATGAGCAGTTCTTC. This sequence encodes CASNGGYNEQFF.

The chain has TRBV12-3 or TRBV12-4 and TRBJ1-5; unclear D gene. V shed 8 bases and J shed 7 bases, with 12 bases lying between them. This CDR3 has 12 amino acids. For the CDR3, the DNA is TGTGCCAGCTCGGAGGTCCCGCAGCCCCAGCATTTT. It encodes CASSEVPQPQHF.